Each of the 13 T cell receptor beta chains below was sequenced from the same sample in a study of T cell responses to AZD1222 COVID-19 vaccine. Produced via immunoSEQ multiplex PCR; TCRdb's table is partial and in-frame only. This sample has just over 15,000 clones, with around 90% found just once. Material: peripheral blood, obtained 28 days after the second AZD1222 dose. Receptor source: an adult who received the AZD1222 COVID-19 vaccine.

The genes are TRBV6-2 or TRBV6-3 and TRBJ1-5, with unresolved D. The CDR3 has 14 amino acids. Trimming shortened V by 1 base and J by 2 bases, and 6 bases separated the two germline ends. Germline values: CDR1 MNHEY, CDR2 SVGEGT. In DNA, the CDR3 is TGTGCCAGCAGTTACTTTGACGGCAATCAGCCCCAGCATTTT. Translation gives CASSYFDGNQPQHF.

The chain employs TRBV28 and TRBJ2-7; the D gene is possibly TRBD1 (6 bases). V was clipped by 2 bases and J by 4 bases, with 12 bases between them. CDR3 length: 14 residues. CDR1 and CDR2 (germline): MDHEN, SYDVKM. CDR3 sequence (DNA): TGTGCCAGCAGTTTAAGTATGGGGGCGTACGAGCAGTACTTC. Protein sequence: CASSLSMGAYEQYF.

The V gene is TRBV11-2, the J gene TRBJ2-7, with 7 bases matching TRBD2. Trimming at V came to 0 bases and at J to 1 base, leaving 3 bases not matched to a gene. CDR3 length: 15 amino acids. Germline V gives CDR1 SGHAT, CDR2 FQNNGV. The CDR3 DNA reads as TGTGCCAGCAGCTTAGAGGGCGGGAGTTCCTACGAGCAGTACTTC. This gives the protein CASSLEGGSSYEQYF. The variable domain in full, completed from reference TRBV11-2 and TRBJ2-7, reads EAGVAQSPRYKIIEKRQSVAFWCNPISGHATLYWYQQILGQGPKLLIQFQNNGVVDDSQLPKDRFSAERLKGVDSTLKIQPAKLEDSAVYLCASSLEGGSSYEQYFGPGTRLTVT.

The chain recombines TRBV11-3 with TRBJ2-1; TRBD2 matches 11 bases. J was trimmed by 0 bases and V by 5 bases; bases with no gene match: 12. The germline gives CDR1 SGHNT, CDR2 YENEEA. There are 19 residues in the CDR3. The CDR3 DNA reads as TGTGCCAGCAGCCAATCTAGCGGGGGGCCCTGGGGCTCCTACAATGAGCAGTTCTTC. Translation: CASSQSSGGPWGSYNEQFF.

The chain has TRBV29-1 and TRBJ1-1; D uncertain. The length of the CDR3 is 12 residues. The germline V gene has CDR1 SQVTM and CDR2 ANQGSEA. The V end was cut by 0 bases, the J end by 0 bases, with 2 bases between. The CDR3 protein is CSVEDMNTEAFF. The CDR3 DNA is TGCAGCGTTGAAGACATGAACACTGAAGCTTTCTTT. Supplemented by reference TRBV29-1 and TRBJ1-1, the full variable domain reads SAVISQKPSRDICQRGTSLTIQCQVDSQVTMMFWYRQQPGQSLTLIATANQGSEATYESGFVIDKFPISRPNLTFSTLTVSNMSPEDSSIYLCSVEDMNTEAFFGQGTRLTVV.

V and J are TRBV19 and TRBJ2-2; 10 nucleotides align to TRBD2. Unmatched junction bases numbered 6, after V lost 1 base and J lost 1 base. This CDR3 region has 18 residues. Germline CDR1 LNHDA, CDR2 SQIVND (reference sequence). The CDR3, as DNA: TGTGCCAGTAGTATAGTGTTAGCGGGGGGTGTGAACACCGGGGAGCTGTTTTTT. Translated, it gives CASSIVLAGGVNTGELFF.

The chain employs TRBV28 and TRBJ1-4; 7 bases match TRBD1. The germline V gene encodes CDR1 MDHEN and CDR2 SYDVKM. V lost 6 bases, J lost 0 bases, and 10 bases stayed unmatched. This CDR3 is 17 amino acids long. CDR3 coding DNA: TGTGCCAGCAGGGAACAGGGGCGAGGTGCAACTAATGAAAAACTGTTTTTT. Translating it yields CASREQGRGATNEKLFF.

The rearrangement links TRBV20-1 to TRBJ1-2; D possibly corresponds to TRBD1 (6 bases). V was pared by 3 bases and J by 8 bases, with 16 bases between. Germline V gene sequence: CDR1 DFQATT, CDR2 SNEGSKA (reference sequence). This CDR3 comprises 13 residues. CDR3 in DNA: TGCAGTGCTAGTACTCGGACAGTATTCGGCTACACCTTC. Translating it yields CSASTRTVFGYTF.

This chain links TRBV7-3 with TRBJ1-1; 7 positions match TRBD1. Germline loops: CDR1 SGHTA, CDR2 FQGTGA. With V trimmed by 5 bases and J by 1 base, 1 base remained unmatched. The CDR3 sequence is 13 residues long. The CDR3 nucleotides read TGTGCCAGCAGCCGGACAGGGAACACTGAAGCTTTCTTT. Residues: CASSRTGNTEAFF.

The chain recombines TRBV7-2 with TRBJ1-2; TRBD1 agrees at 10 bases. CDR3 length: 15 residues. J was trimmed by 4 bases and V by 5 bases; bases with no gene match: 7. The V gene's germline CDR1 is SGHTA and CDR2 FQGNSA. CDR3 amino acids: CASSKSGQGIYGYTF. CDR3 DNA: TGTGCCAGCAGCAAATCGGGACAGGGGATCTATGGCTACACCTTC.

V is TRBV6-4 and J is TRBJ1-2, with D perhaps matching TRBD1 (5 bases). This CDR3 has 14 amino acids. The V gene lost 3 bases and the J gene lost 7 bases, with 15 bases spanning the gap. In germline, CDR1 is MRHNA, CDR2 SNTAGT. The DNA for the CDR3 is TGTGCCAGCAGTGAATTGGCCGGCCAGGGTGGCTACACCTTC. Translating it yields CASSELAGQGGYTF.

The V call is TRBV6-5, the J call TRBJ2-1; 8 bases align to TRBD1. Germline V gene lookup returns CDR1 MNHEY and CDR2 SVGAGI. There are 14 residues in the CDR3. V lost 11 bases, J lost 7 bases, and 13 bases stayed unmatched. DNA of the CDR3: TGTGCCGTCTCACAGGGGGGCGCAGTAAATGAGCAGTTCTTC. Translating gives CAVSQGGAVNEQFF.

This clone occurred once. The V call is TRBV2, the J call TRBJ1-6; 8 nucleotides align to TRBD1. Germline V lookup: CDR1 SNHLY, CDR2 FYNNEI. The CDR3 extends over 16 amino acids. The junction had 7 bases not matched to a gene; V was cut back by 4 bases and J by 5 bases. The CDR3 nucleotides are TGTGCCAGCAGTGGGAGCCAGGGGGCAAATAATTCACCCCTCCACTTT. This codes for CASSGSQGANNSPLHF.